The clone carrying this TCR beta chain was detected once. These data originate in a study of blood T cell repertoires in COVID-19. Some clones are missing from TCRdb's copy, which holds only in-frame ones; the method was immunoSEQ multiplex PCR. The top ten clones hold approximately 1.3% of a sample with roughly 220,000 clones, roughly 80% of them seen once. The CDR3 totals 14 residues. The germline V gene has CDR1 GTSNPN and CDR2 SVGIG (reference sequence). V lost 3 bases and J lost 3; bases outside the gene matches: 5. The specimen was PBMCs or T cells enriched from blood (not recorded which). The TCR comes from a woman between 40 and 55 years old with acute COVID-19. The rearrangement links TRBV30 to TRBJ1-3; TRBD1 aligns across 7 bases. Here the CDR3 reads CAWSTGQDGNTIYF. In DNA, the CDR3 is TGTGCCTGGAGCACCGGACAGGATGGAAACACCATATATTTT.